These 22 T cell receptor beta chains were all obtained from the same sample, sequenced in a study of glioma-infiltrating T cells. The iRepertoire nested amplicon-rescue multiplex PCR amplified TCR alpha and beta CDR3s from RNA. In TCRdb, the multiplex PCR reads were re-called with MiXCR into one record per CDR3 protein. This repertoire shows more than 350,000 distinct CDR3 sequences, 41% found once; its top ten account for 9.5% to 15%. The source material was glioma tissue, nonneoplastic brain tissue, or PBMCs (not recorded which). These receptor sequences come from a human donor with low-grade glioma or glioblastoma, undergoing nonglioma brain surgery, or in good health (not recorded which).

Concerning this clonotype: At one of its ends the junction is not consistent with the germline gene, which may arise from a read error. The chain has TRBV25-1 and TRBJ1-2; D gene ambiguous. The germline V gene has CDR1 MGHDK and CDR2 SYGVNS. The CDR3 runs to 14 residues. CDR3 sequence: CARSEVGPTYGYTF. The CDR3 region has the DNA TGTGCCAGAAGTGAAGTCGGGCCGACTTATGGCTACACCTTC.

The chain employs TRBV12-3 or TRBV12-4 and TRBJ1-1, with TRBD1 as a possible D gene (6 bases). The CDR3 runs 15 residues. V lost 5 bases to trimming and J lost 0 bases, with 13 bases between them. The CDR3 coding sequence is TGTGCCAGCAGTCCCACAGGGTACATGAACACTGAAGCTTTCTTT. Translation: CASSPTGYMNTEAFF.

Turning to this clonotype: One base away lies a much larger clone, so this may be a sequencing read error. The CDR3 nucleotides read TGTGCCAGCAGTCACGGGAACAATGAGCAGTTCTTC. This encodes CASSHGNNEQFF. This rearrangement joins TRBV6-2 or TRBV6-3 to TRBJ2-1; possibly TRBD2 for D (5 bases). CDR1 and CDR2 from the germline V gene are MNHEY and SVGEGT. Deletions cut 5 bases from V and 5 bases from J, with 7 bases between. This CDR3 region has 12 residues.

As for this clonotype: A much larger clonotype is one base distant, so this may be a read error. The gene calls are TRBV28 and TRBJ2-5, with a possible D match to TRBD1 (6 bases). CDR3 length: 15 residues. Germline CDR1 and CDR2: MDHEN and SYDVKM. The CDR3 protein is CASSPLEQGKETQCF. In nucleotides, the CDR3 is TGTGCCAGCAGTCCCCTCGAGCAGGGGAAAGAGACCCAGTGCTTC. Using reference TRBV28 and TRBJ2-5 for the parts outside the CDR3, the full variable domain is DVKVTQSSRYLVKRTGEKVFLECVQDMDHENMFWYRQDPGLGLRLIYFSYDVKMKEKGDIPEGYSVSREKKERFSLILESASTNQTSMYLCASSPLEQGKETQCFGPGTRLLVL.

This clonotype was seen many times. The chain carries TRBV6-1 and TRBJ1-5; weak D call: TRBD1 (6 bases). V was clipped by 5 bases and J by 5 bases, with 22 bases between them. This CDR3 region has 17 residues. Germline V CDR1 and CDR2: MNHNS, SASEGT. The CDR3 loop reads CASSKGGAGTPYQPQHF. The DNA of the CDR3 is TGTGCCAGCAGTAAGGGGGGGGCAGGGACCCCCTATCAGCCCCAGCATTTT.

The gene calls are TRBV3-1 and TRBJ2-1; 10 bases match TRBD1. The germline CDR1 and CDR2 sequences are LGHDT and YNNKEL (reference sequence). The CDR3 totals 17 residues. V shed 4 bases and J 4 bases; nucleotides not matched to a gene: 10. The CDR3 DNA follows: TGTGCCAGCAGCCCCCCTGTTGGGACAGGGGCTTACAATGAGCAGTTCTTC. This sequence encodes CASSPPVGTGAYNEQFF.

For this clonotype: At one of its ends the junction is not consistent with the germline gene, which may arise from a read error. The V gene is TRBV20-1, the J gene TRBJ1-1; D remains unclear. The CDR3 covers 13 residues. Germline lookup yields CDR1 DFQATT and CDR2 SNEGSKA (reference sequence). The CDR3: CSADSAGYTKAFF. CDR3 bases: TGCAGTGCCGACTCAGCAGGTTACACTAAAGCTTTCTTT.

This clonotype turned up a few times. The chain joins TRBV7-2 to TRBJ2-5, with D maybe TRBD1 (6 bases). Between the trimmed V and J ends, which lost 5 bases and 5 bases, there was a span of 15 bases. The CDR3 covers 14 residues. CDR1 and CDR2 from the germline V gene are SGHTA and FQGNSA. The CDR3 loop reads CASSPGTYGETQYF. The CDR3 DNA is TGTGCCAGCAGCCCCGGGACATACGGGGAGACCCAGTACTTC.

On this clonotype itself: A much larger clone is a single base away; this may be a read error. CDR3 coding DNA: TGTGCCAGCAGTTGCTCTGAAGCTTTCTTT. Translation gives CASSCSEAFF. The chain is built from TRBV27 and TRBJ1-1; D remains unclear. Germline assignment: CDR1 MNHEY and CDR2 SMNVEV (reference sequence). The ends were cut back, 4 bases at V and 6 bases at J, with 3 bases in the middle. CDR3 length: 10 amino acids.

The chain links TRBV18 to TRBJ2-1; D ambiguous. The V end lost 3 bases, the J end lost 3 bases, and 12 bases lay between the germline ends. This CDR3 spans 15 amino acids. Germline assignment: CDR1 KGHSH and CDR2 LQKENI. The CDR3 DNA reads as TGTGCCAGCTCACCCGGCCCATTTATCTACAATGAGCAGTTCTTC. This codes for CASSPGPFIYNEQFF.

This clonotype was found many times. V gene TRBV12-3 or TRBV12-4 combines with J gene TRBJ1-5, with 8 bases lining up with TRBD1. J was trimmed by 7 bases and V by 6 bases; bases with no gene match: 8. The CDR3 totals 14 residues. The CDR3, as DNA: TGTGCCAGCAGCCCTGACAGGGGAAGCCAGCCCCAGCATTTT. Protein: CASSPDRGSQPQHF.

On this clonotype itself: At one of its ends the junction is not consistent with the germline gene, which may arise from a read error. The rearrangement uses TRBV28 and TRBJ2-1; D remains unclear. The CDR3 runs to 16 residues. CDR1 is MDHEN and CDR2 is SYDVKM in the germline V gene. Written as DNA, the CDR3 is TGTGCCAGCCGTTTCATAGGGTTTGGGGCCTACAATGAGCAGTTCTTC. It yields the protein CASRFIGFGAYNEQFF.

The table lists this clonotype with a few counts. The chain combines TRBV7-9 with TRBJ1-4; D is perhaps TRBD1 (5 bases). The V gene's germline CDR1 is SEHNR and CDR2 FQNEAQ (reference sequence). V was clipped by 3 bases and J by 2 bases, with 10 bases between them. The CDR3 has 15 residues. DNA of the CDR3: TGTGCCAGCAGCTTTCAGGGAGGTACTAATGAAAAACTGTTTTTT. Its protein product is CASSFQGGTNEKLFF.

In the case of this clonotype: The germline gene is not matched at one end of the junction; a read error may be the cause. This chain uses TRBV20-1 with TRBJ2-7; either TRBD1 or TRBD2 may fit D (5 bases each). This CDR3 has 15 amino acids. Germline values: CDR1 DFQATT, CDR2 SNEGSKA (reference sequence). The CDR3 region has the DNA TGCAGTGCTAGAGATACACCAATCCTACCTACGGGGCAGAACTTC. Amino acids: CSARDTPILPTGQNF.

This clonotype was counted between two and nine times. The J gene is TRBJ1-1, the V gene TRBV28, with a weak D call TRBD1 (5 bases). The CDR3 sequence is 13 residues long. Trimming pared 6 bases from V and 0 bases from J, leaving 8 bases between. Germline CDR1 reads MDHEN; CDR2 reads SYDVKM. This chain's CDR3 is CASRGPMNTEAFF. DNA of the CDR3: TGTGCCAGCAGGGGGCCAATGAACACTGAAGCTTTCTTT.

This clonotype was seen many times. This chain connects TRBV20-1 to TRBJ1-1; no reliable D call. The CDR3 has 12 residues. Germline V CDR1 and CDR2: DFQATT, SNEGSKA (reference sequence). V was trimmed by 3 bases and J by 4 bases, leaving 9 bases between them. CDR3 region: CSASGGLTEAFF. The CDR3 DNA reads TGCAGTGCTAGCGGAGGACTCACTGAAGCTTTCTTT.

With regard to this clonotype: This sequence may be a read error, since a much larger clone differs from it by one base. The CDR3 here is CASSVGTGPTF. CDR3 bases: TGTGCCAGCAGTGTCGGGACAGGGCCCACTTTT. The chain uses TRBV6-5 and TRBJ1-4; 9 bases match TRBD1. The CDR3 has 11 residues. Germline lookup yields CDR1 MNHEY and CDR2 SVGAGI.

Comment on this clonotype: One end of the junction does not line up with germline, which may come from a read error. The CDR3 coding sequence is TGTGCCTGCAGTGTCGGAGAGGGCACTGAAGCTTTCTTT. It is translated as CACSVGEGTEAFF. The rearrangement links TRBV30 to TRBJ1-1, with D uncertain. Germline V gene data show CDR1 as GTSNPN and CDR2 as SVGIG (reference sequence). The CDR3 loop spans 13 amino acids.

This clonotype has more than one count but fewer than ten. V gene TRBV28 combines with J gene TRBJ2-3; D is unclear. In germline, CDR1 is MDHEN, CDR2 SYDVKM. Trimming took off 5 bases at V and 0 bases at J, with 12 bases between the two ends. The CDR3 loop spans 15 amino acids. The CDR3 DNA reads TGTGCCAGCAGTGGCCCGACCTTAAGCACAGATACGCAGTATTTT. Translated: CASSGPTLSTDTQYF.

This clonotype was seen ten or more times. This chain connects TRBV20-1 to TRBJ2-5, with 7 bases matching TRBD1. The germline CDR1 and CDR2 sequences are DFQATT and SNEGSKA (reference sequence). The CDR3 loop spans 13 amino acids. J gave up 2 bases and V 6 bases, and 6 bases lay outside the gene matches. CDR3 nucleotides: TGCAGTGCCAAACCGGGACAGCAAGAGACCCAGTACTTC. It encodes CSAKPGQQETQYF.

Concerning this clonotype: A much more abundant neighbour one base away suggests this may be a read error. This chain connects TRBV6-5 to TRBJ2-1, with D possibly matching TRBD2 (6 bases). V lost 2 bases to trimming and J lost 0 bases, with 14 bases between them. This CDR3 has 17 residues. Germline V CDR1 and CDR2: MNHEY, SVGAGI. The DNA for the CDR3 is TGTGCCAGCAGTTACGGCGGGATGGAACGCTCCTACAATGAGCAGTTCTTC. Its translation is CASSYGGMERSYNEQFF.

This clonotype was observed a few times. The J gene is TRBJ1-3, the V gene TRBV29-1; TRBD1 agrees at 9 bases. V was clipped by 3 bases and J by 5 bases; unmatched bases: 2. Germline assignment: CDR1 SQVTM and CDR2 ANQGSEA. The CDR3 length is 13 residues. CDR3 protein: CSVEDRGRNTIYF. The CDR3 DNA reads as TGCAGCGTTGAGGACAGGGGTCGAAACACCATATATTTT.